This T cell receptor beta chain was sequenced in a study of blood T cell repertoires in COVID-19. About the study: Spain, Italy and the United States supplied samples that represented acute and convalescent COVID-19.

Data came from immunoSEQ multiplex PCR; TCRdb stores just in-frame clones and leaves some out. The sample holds hundreds of thousands of clones, roughly 85% seen once. Those who participated ranged in age from roughly 18 to 90 years and resided in about two dozen US areas. Within the 2 weeks before study entry, each person in the exposed group met a COVID-19 case. The sequence came from a man aged 40-49 years who had been exposed to COVID-19. The sample was PBMCs or T cells enriched from blood (not recorded which).

CDR3 sequence reads: CASSFETGAGGYTF. The CDR3 nucleotides are TGTGCCAGCAGCTTCGAAACAGGGGCGGGTGGCTACACCTTC. This chain links TRBV7-2 with TRBJ1-2; 7 bases agree with TRBD1. The trim removed 3 bases at V and 7 bases at J, leaving 8 bases unmatched. Germline CDR1 SGHTA, CDR2 FQGNSA. The CDR3 length is 14 residues.